What follows are 30 T cell receptor beta chains derived from one specimen sequenced in a study of cytomegalovirus exposure and HLA in healthy donors. Sequencing was performed with immunoSEQ multiplex PCR; in TCRdb, only in-frame clones are kept and a portion is missing. Among 120,000 to 150,000 clones, roughly 91% were seen once, and the ten largest hold around 3.2%. The sample comprised PBMCs. The receptor source for this set is a woman aged 18-35 years in good health and CMV-seropositive.

This chain connects TRBV5-1 to TRBJ2-4; TRBD1 matches 7 bases. Germline V gives CDR1 SGHRS, CDR2 YFSETQ. This CDR3 spans 15 amino acids. J gave up 5 bases and V 5 bases, and 10 bases lay outside the gene matches. The CDR3 nucleotides read TGCGCCAGCAGTTCCGGGACAGCTAACCAAAACATTCAGTACTTC. This codes for CASSSGTANQNIQYF.

This clone was seen only once. The rearrangement uses TRBV6-1 and TRBJ1-1, with 8 bases that match TRBD1. Germline V gene sequence: CDR1 MNHNS, CDR2 SASEGT. The CDR3 runs to 15 residues. Trimming took 0 bases from V and 5 from J; bases not matched to a gene: 5. This chain's CDR3 is CASSEAVTGVTEAFF. CDR3 coding DNA: TGTGCCAGCAGTGAAGCGGTGACAGGGGTGACTGAAGCTTTCTTT.

This clone was seen only a few times. The rearrangement links TRBV30 to TRBJ1-5; D not resolved. In germline, CDR1 is GTSNPN, CDR2 SVGIG (reference sequence). The CDR3 is made up of 13 amino acids. V shed 0 bases and J shed 4 bases, with 7 bases lying between them. The CDR3 sequence: CAWSVGSNQPQHF. In DNA, the CDR3 is TGTGCCTGGAGTGTGGGGAGTAATCAGCCCCAGCATTTT.

The chain carries TRBV7-2 and TRBJ2-7; D gene ambiguous. This CDR3 is 13 amino acids long. CDR1 is SGHTA and CDR2 is FQGNSA in the germline V gene. V was pared by 2 bases and J by 3 bases, with 8 bases between. For the CDR3, the DNA is TGTGCCAGCAGCTTATCCCCAGACTACGAGCAGTACTTC. It yields the protein CASSLSPDYEQYF.

This rearrangement joins TRBV5-1 to TRBJ2-5; perhaps TRBD2 as D (5 bases). V gave up 0 bases and J gave up 0 bases, with 6 bases separating them. Germline V gene data show CDR1 as SGHRS and CDR2 as YFSETQ. The CDR3 contains 14 residues. The CDR3 coding sequence is TGCGCCAGCAGCTTGGGAGGGAACCAAGAGACCCAGTACTTC. The encoded protein is CASSLGGNQETQYF.

V usage is TRBV4-1 and J usage is TRBJ1-1; 9 bases agree with TRBD1. The CDR3 is 15 residues long. Losses at the gene ends were 6 bases for V and 1 base for J; bases not matched to a gene: 6. Germline V lookup: CDR1 MGHRA, CDR2 YSYEKL. DNA of the CDR3: TGCGCCAGCAGTTGGACAGGGGAGGGGAACACTGAAGCTTTCTTT. This encodes CASSWTGEGNTEAFF.

The V call is TRBV13, the J call TRBJ1-1; TRBD1 agrees at 7 bases. CDR1 PRHDT and CDR2 FYEKMQ come from the germline V gene (reference sequence). This CDR3 has 13 amino acids. V was pared by 4 bases and J by 11 bases, with 10 bases of the junction left unmatched. The CDR3, as DNA: TGTGCCAGCAGCTCGCGACAGGGAGCCTCGGCTTTCTTT. Amino acids: CASSSRQGASAFF.

The chain links TRBV7-2 to TRBJ2-1; TRBD2 might be the D (6 bases). Trimming left V 1 base short and J 5 bases short, with 15 bases between. The germline V gene encodes CDR1 SGHTA and CDR2 FQGNSA. This CDR3 comprises 16 residues. CDR3 region: CASSLVPGGGNNEQFF. DNA of the CDR3: TGTGCCAGCAGCTTAGTTCCGGGCGGAGGGAACAATGAGCAGTTCTTC.

The gene calls are TRBV28 and TRBJ2-5; TRBD2 is a possible D gene (6 bases). This CDR3 spans 14 amino acids. Germline loops: CDR1 MDHEN, CDR2 SYDVKM. With 8 bases removed from V and 2 bases from J, the gap between germline ends came to 15 bases. CDR3 coding DNA: TGTGCCAGCTACTCGGGCGGGAATCAAGAGACCCAGTACTTC. Translating gives CASYSGGNQETQYF.

Only one count was recorded for this clone. The chain joins TRBV11-1 to TRBJ2-1; TRBD1 aligns across 11 bases. The germline V gene encodes CDR1 SGHAT and CDR2 FQDESV (reference sequence). Unmatched junction bases numbered 4, after V lost 3 bases and J lost 3 bases. This CDR3 comprises 16 residues. The CDR3 is CASSFSDRGLYNEQFF. CDR3 coding DNA: TGTGCCAGCAGCTTCTCGGACAGGGGGCTCTACAATGAGCAGTTCTTC.

The chain recombines TRBV6-5 with TRBJ1-2, with unresolved D. V lost 2 bases, J lost 2 bases, and 9 bases lay in between. CDR1 and CDR2 (germline): MNHEY, SVGAGI. CDR3 length: 14 residues. CDR3 sequence (DNA): TGTGCCAGCAGTTACAACAGATTAAACTATGGCTACACCTTC. It yields the protein CASSYNRLNYGYTF.

In DNA form, the CDR3 reads TGTGCCAGTAGTTCCACGGGGGGACCATACAATGAGCAGTTCTTC. Translating it yields CASSSTGGPYNEQFF. The chain couples TRBV19 to TRBJ2-1; 7 bases agree with TRBD2. Germline V gene lookup returns CDR1 LNHDA and CDR2 SQIVND (reference sequence). The length of the CDR3 is 15 residues. Trimming took 5 bases from V and 4 from J; bases not matched to a gene: 8.

The J gene is TRBJ2-5, the V gene TRBV5-6, with TRBD2 matching over 12 bases. Trimming took 0 bases from V and 4 from J; bases not matched to a gene: 10. The germline gives CDR1 SGHDT, CDR2 YYEEEE. The CDR3 covers 18 residues. CDR3 sequence: CASSLVASGRASRETQYF. CDR3 coding DNA: TGTGCCAGCAGCTTGGTGGCTAGCGGGAGGGCTTCGCGAGAGACCCAGTACTTC. Looking up the rest from reference TRBV5-6 and TRBJ2-5 gives the full variable domain: DAGVTQSPTHLIKTRGQQVTLRCSPKSGHDTVSWYQQALGQGPQFIFQYYEEEERQRGNFPDRFSGHQFPNYSSELNVNALLLGDSALYLCASSLVASGRASRETQYFGPGTRLLVL.

The rearrangement joins TRBV6-6 to TRBJ2-1; 11 bases are shared with TRBD2. With 5 bases clipped from V and 7 bases from J, the junction kept 7 bases outside the gene matches. Germline CDR1 is MNHNY and CDR2 is SVGAGI (reference sequence). The length of the CDR3 is 15 residues. The CDR3: CASSDGTSGFNEQFF. Here the CDR3 DNA reads TGTGCCAGCAGTGACGGGACTAGCGGTTTTAATGAGCAGTTCTTC.

The table lists this clone with a count of one. The chain combines TRBV6-1 with TRBJ2-7, with 9 bases that match TRBD1. The ends lost 6 bases at V and 5 bases at J; junction bases unmatched: 11. In germline, CDR1 is MNHNS, CDR2 SASEGT. There are 15 residues in the CDR3. The CDR3 DNA sequence: TGTGCCAGCAGGATAGGAGGACAGGGGCTCCACGAGCAGTACTTC. It encodes CASRIGGQGLHEQYF.

V is TRBV29-1 and J is TRBJ1-1, with no clear D. The CDR3 is 12 amino acids. The germline V gene encodes CDR1 SQVTM and CDR2 ANQGSEA. Between the trimmed V and J ends, which lost 4 bases and 5 bases, there was a span of 11 bases. The CDR3 here is CSVASWQTEAFF. For the CDR3, the DNA is TGCAGCGTTGCGTCTTGGCAGACTGAAGCTTTCTTT.

The chain employs TRBV30 and TRBJ1-2; the D gene is possibly TRBD1 (6 bases). This CDR3 has 14 amino acids. The germline V gene has CDR1 GTSNPN and CDR2 SVGIG (reference sequence). Trimming shortened V by 7 bases and J by 4 bases, and 19 bases separated the two germline ends. In DNA, the CDR3 is TGTGCCTCCAAACAGGGAGTGCCGCCCTATGGCTACACCTTC. Translation: CASKQGVPPYGYTF.

The rearrangement uses TRBV2 and TRBJ1-5; 8 bases line up with TRBD1. This CDR3 region has 13 residues. Trimming removed 11 bases from V and 2 bases from J; junction bases left unmatched: 5. The germline gives CDR1 SNHLY, CDR2 FYNNEI. CDR3 bases: TGTGCCGGAAAGACAGGGGGCAATCAGCCCCAGCATTTT. The encoded protein is CAGKTGGNQPQHF.

V usage is TRBV10-3 and J usage is TRBJ2-6, with TRBD1 identical over 9 bases. The ends lost 3 bases at V and 5 bases at J; junction bases unmatched: 8. This CDR3 region has 17 residues. The germline gives CDR1 ENHRY, CDR2 SYGVKD. This CDR3 is CAISDTGGADWANVLTF. The DNA of the CDR3 is TGTGCCATCAGTGATACAGGGGGCGCGGACTGGGCCAACGTCCTGACTTTC.

This sequence joins TRBV19 and TRBJ1-5; possibly TRBD1 for D (5 bases). The CDR3 loop spans 15 amino acids. Per germline, CDR1 LNHDA and CDR2 SQIVND (reference sequence). Trimming removed 10 bases at V and 5 bases at J, with 21 bases between. The CDR3 nucleotides read TGTGCCACGCGGGGACTCGAGGGGACGGATCAGCCCCAGCATTTT. Amino acids: CATRGLEGTDQPQHF. Drawing the rest from reference TRBV19 and TRBJ1-5, the complete variable domain is DGGITQSPKYLFRKEGQNVTLSCEQNLNHDAMYWYRQDPGQGLRLIYYSQIVNDFQKGDIAEGYSVSREKKESFPLTVTSAQKNPTAFYLCATRGLEGTDQPQHFGDGTRLSIL.

The rearrangement uses TRBV30 and TRBJ2-7; the match to TRBD2 covers 7 bases. The length of the CDR3 is 12 residues. V was pared by 5 bases and J by 9 bases, with 10 bases of the junction left unmatched. In germline, CDR1 is GTSNPN, CDR2 SVGIG (reference sequence). DNA for the CDR3: TGTGCCTGGGGGACTACCGGTTCACGGCAGTACTTC. As protein: CAWGTTGSRQYF.

The V and J genes are TRBV27 and TRBJ2-1, with 8 bases matching TRBD2. V shed 3 bases, J shed 2 bases, and the junction held 6 bases outside the gene matches. Germline V lookup: CDR1 MNHEY, CDR2 SMNVEV (reference sequence). The CDR3 extends over 16 amino acids. The CDR3 loop reads CASSFSDGRAYNEQFF. CDR3 nucleotides: TGTGCCAGCAGTTTCTCAGACGGGAGGGCCTACAATGAGCAGTTCTTC.

This chain uses TRBV12-2 with TRBJ2-7; the table's D call, TRBD2, was not checked against the DNA. TRBV12-2 is an annotated pseudogene. The CDR3 is 16 amino acids. This CDR3 reads CASRLPGGDPRGGQYF. The CDR3 DNA sequence: TGTGCAAGTCGCCTCCCGGGGGGGGACCCGAGGGGCGGGCAGTACTTC.

The V gene is TRBV9, the J gene TRBJ1-2; a weak D match, TRBD1 (5 bases). This CDR3 has 15 amino acids. V was cut by 4 bases and J by 3 bases, with 16 bases left in between. Germline CDR1 reads SGDLS; CDR2 reads YYNGEE. As DNA, the CDR3 is TGTGCCAGCAGCATTACCCAGGGATCTTACTATGGCTACACCTTC. Translation gives CASSITQGSYYGYTF.

This sequence joins TRBV19 and TRBJ1-5; 7 bases are a match to TRBD1. Germline V gene sequence: CDR1 LNHDA, CDR2 SQIVND (reference sequence). The CDR3 loop spans 14 amino acids. The V segment lost 7 bases and the J segment 0 bases; nucleotides outside the gene matches: 3. The CDR3 sequence is CASTDRASNQPQHF. The CDR3 coding sequence is TGTGCCAGTACCGACAGGGCTAGCAATCAGCCCCAGCATTTT.

This rearrangement joins TRBV6-1 to TRBJ2-2, with D perhaps TRBD1 (6 bases). Trimming took 6 bases from V and 0 from J, leaving 11 bases between them. The germline gives CDR1 MNHNS, CDR2 SASEGT. The length of the CDR3 is 15 residues. DNA of the CDR3: TGTGCCAGCAGGACAGGCCTTTCGAACACCGGGGAGCTGTTTTTT. Translating gives CASRTGLSNTGELFF.

The CDR3 DNA reads TGTGCCAGCAGCGGAACTAGCGGGAGGGAGGTCGAGCAGTACTTC. This encodes CASSGTSGREVEQYF. This sequence joins TRBV11-3 and TRBJ2-7, with 13 nucleotides matching TRBD2. V was clipped by 5 bases and J by 6 bases; unmatched bases: 7. Germline V gene sequence: CDR1 SGHNT, CDR2 YENEEA. CDR3 size: 15 residues.

The gene calls are TRBV28 and TRBJ2-7, with 7 bases that match TRBD1. This CDR3 comprises 12 residues. Germline CDR1 reads MDHEN; CDR2 reads SYDVKM. Trimming cost V 5 bases and J 6 bases; bases outside gene matches: 4. CDR3 region: CASSQGVAEQYF. The CDR3 DNA follows: TGTGCCAGCAGTCAGGGGGTCGCCGAGCAGTACTTC.

This clone was counted between two and nine times. The rearrangement links TRBV6-1 to TRBJ2-7, with 9 positions matching TRBD1. This CDR3 has 15 amino acids. The J segment lost 0 bases and the V segment lost 3 bases, leaving 3 bases of the junction unmatched. CDR1 is MNHNS and CDR2 is SASEGT in the germline V gene. CDR3 DNA sequence: TGTGCCAGCAGTGACCGGACAGGGGACTCCTACGAGCAGTACTTC. This gives the protein CASSDRTGDSYEQYF.

V usage is TRBV5-1 and J usage is TRBJ2-6, with D unresolved. Deletions cut 0 bases from V and 0 bases from J, with 10 bases between. The CDR3 sequence is 17 residues long. The germline CDR1 and CDR2 sequences are SGHRS and YFSETQ. The CDR3 region has the DNA TGCGCCAGCAGCTTGGTGACATCGAGCTCTGGGGCCAACGTCCTGACTTTC. Translating gives CASSLVTSSSGANVLTF.